This T cell receptor beta chain was captured by sequencing in a study of blood T cell repertoires in COVID-19. Study summary: Samples came from the United States, Italy and Spain, spanning acute and convalescent COVID-19. T cells, B-cell-depleted T cells, or PBMCs supplied cDNA or gDNA.

Study processing details: Amplification of reference gene primers was used by the study to estimate nucleated cell counts. Assay: immunoSEQ multiplex PCR; the TCRdb copy retains only in-frame clones and omits some. That table supplies the V and J calls and clone size; D and trimming were determined from the DNA. The sample includes about 90,000 clones, more than 85% of them seen just once. Trimming took 6 bases from V and 4 from J, leaving 12 bases between them. CDR1 and CDR2 from the germline V gene are SGHVS and FQNEAQ. This CDR3 has 14 residues. The sequencing sample was made of peripheral blood. The sequence was collected from a human donor with active COVID-19. The donor label of this sample is uncertain. The chain carries TRBV7-8 and TRBJ2-2; D is possibly TRBD1 (6 bases). CDR3 region: CASSPTGRTGELFF. In nucleotides, the CDR3 is TGTGCCAGCAGTCCAACAGGGCGCACCGGGGAGCTGTTTTTT.